This T cell receptor beta chain derives from a study of response to subunit inactivated influenza vaccine (dated by TCRdb to the late 2010s). Study-level background: Deep quantitative T cell receptor repertoire profiling was used in the study to track responses to a trivalent subunit inactivated influenza vaccine. What the study reported, not specific to this receptor: It was suggested by the authors that each seasonal influenza vaccination may recruit only a limited number of new T cells.

For CDR1 and CDR2, the germline V gene lists SGHDN and FVKESK. V sheds 0 bases and J sheds 7 bases, leaving 7 bases between their ends. From the cysteine through the phenylalanine, the CDR3 covers 13 amino acids. Solely the CDR3 DNA is kept, with 39 bases framed from the first base. In the case of this clonotype: Its antigen is currently not known. It has no much larger one-base neighbor in the sample; base qualities were not kept.

The protocol used for the library was RT-PCR. TCRdb lists the instrument as Illumina HiSeq 2500. Through fastp at Q25 and MiXCR, TCRdb rebuilt clones from the public reads, retaining in-frame beta chains. One record per CDR3 amino acid sequence lists the most common genes and DNA. Across this sample there are approximately 290,000 distinct CDR3 sequences, with approximately 23% seen only once. About a tenth of the sample rests with the top ten. The TCR sequence derives from a man between 45 and 75 years old who received an inactivated influenza vaccine. Donor details come from another sample of the same person, matched by shared clones. Sequencing used PBMCs from blood, obtained about 19 months after vaccination. The chain uses TRBV14 and TRBJ2-1; the D segment may tentatively be TRBD1 or TRBD2, each giving 5 matched bases. The DNA sequence is given as TGTGCCAGCAGCCAAGATTGGGGGAATGAGCAGTTCTTC. This sequence encodes CASSQDWGNEQFF.